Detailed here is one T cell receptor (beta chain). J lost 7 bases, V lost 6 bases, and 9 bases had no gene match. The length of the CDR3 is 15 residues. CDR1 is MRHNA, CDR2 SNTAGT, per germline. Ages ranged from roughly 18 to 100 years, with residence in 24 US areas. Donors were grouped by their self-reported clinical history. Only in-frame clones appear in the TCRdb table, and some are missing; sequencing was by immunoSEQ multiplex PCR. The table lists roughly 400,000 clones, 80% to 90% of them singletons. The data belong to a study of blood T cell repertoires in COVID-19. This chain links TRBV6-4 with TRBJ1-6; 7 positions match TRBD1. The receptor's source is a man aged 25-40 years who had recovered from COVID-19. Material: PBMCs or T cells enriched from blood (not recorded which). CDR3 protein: CASRPQGELNSPLHF. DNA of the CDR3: TGTGCCAGCAGACCCCAGGGGGAACTAAATTCACCCCTCCACTTT.